One TCR beta chain is described in this entry. This record belongs to a study of blood T cell repertoires in COVID-19. Study-wide background: PBMCs, B-cell-depleted T cells, or T cells provided the cDNA or gDNA that made up the material.

Authors' data handling: Reference gene primer amplification gave nucleated cell count estimates. Here immunoSEQ multiplex PCR was the method, and the copy in TCRdb shows in-frame clones only, minus some. V, J and clone size are those of that table, while D and trimming were read from the DNA. The sample holds approximately 120,000 clones, roughly 80% seen once. CDR1 and CDR2 (germline): SGHRS, YFSETQ. The CDR3 totals 15 residues. V shed 4 bases and J shed 2 bases, with 16 bases lying between them. Sequenced: peripheral blood. The source of this sequence is an older woman with acute or convalescent COVID-19. V and J are TRBV5-1 and TRBJ2-7; D assignment may be TRBD1 or TRBD2 (6 bases each). This CDR3 is CASSVGGPVAYEQYF. The CDR3 DNA follows: TGCGCCAGCAGCGTGGGGGGCCCCGTCGCCTACGAGCAGTACTTC.